This is a list of T cell receptor beta chains from one sample in a study of Ad26.COV2.S vaccination and SARS-CoV-2 variants. Produced via immunoSEQ multiplex PCR; TCRdb's table is partial and in-frame only. The sample lists about 500,000 clones; approximately 90% were seen once. The sample was peripheral blood, taken in a trial of Ad26.COV2.S vaccine versus placebo. Every receptor here comes from a person aged 18-60 years who received the Ad26.COV2.S COVID-19 vaccine or a placebo. The CDR3 runs from the conserved cysteine through the conserved F or W. A D gene is named only where the DNA matches it firmly. The size field is filled for only some rows; it gives once, few, many or a size class.

V gene	J gene	clone size	CDR3 length	D gene	CDR3 protein	CDR3 DNA
TRBV7-9	TRBJ2-5	.	12	.	CASSLQWETQYF	TGTGCCAGCAGCCTTCAATGGGAGACCCAGTACTTC
TRBV13	TRBJ1-2	.	17	.	CASSLSGQIPFNYGYTF	TGTGCCAGCAGCTTAAGCGGACAGATCCCTTTTAATTATGGCTACACCTTC
TRBV6-5	TRBJ2-7	once	15	.	CASSRGGGNTYEQYF	TGTGCCAGCAGCCGAGGAGGAGGGAATACCTACGAGCAGTACTTC
TRBV18	TRBJ2-5	.	15	.	CASSPRAQGGETQYF	TGTGCCAGCTCACCACGTGCGCAAGGCGGCGAGACCCAGTACTTC
TRBV7-6	TRBJ2-2	.	18	TRBD1	CASSSRGWRQGDTGELFF	TGTGCCAGCAGCTCAAGGGGGTGGAGACAGGGGGACACCGGGGAGCTGTTTTTT
TRBV7-8	TRBJ1-5	.	15	.	CASSETGSSNQPQHF	TGTGCCAGCAGCGAAACCGGCAGTAGCAATCAGCCCCAGCATTTT
TRBV5-1	TRBJ2-7	once	16	TRBD2	CASSLPQLAGENEQYF	TGCGCCAGCAGCTTGCCCCAACTAGCGGGAGAGAACGAGCAGTACTTC
TRBV18	TRBJ1-6	.	14	TRBD1	CASSRTGFGSPLHF	TGTGCCAGCTCACGGACAGGGTTCGGTTCACCCCTCCACTTT
TRBV11-2	TRBJ2-5	.	15	TRBD1	CASSPQDRGHETQYF	TGTGCCAGCAGCCCGCAAGACAGGGGTCACGAGACCCAGTACTTC
TRBV7-9	TRBJ2-2	.	15	.	CASSPPDRNTGELFF	TGTGCCAGCAGCCCCCCGGACAGAAACACCGGGGAGCTGTTTTTT
TRBV4-1	TRBJ2-7	.	16	.	CASSHLVGGLSYEQYF	TGCGCCAGCAGCCATCTCGTGGGGGGGCTCTCCTACGAGCAGTACTTC
TRBV4-3	TRBJ1-1	.	16	.	CASSQDLNRKNTEAFF	TGCGCCAGCAGCCAAGACTTAAACCGGAAGAACACTGAAGCTTTCTTT
TRBV5-1	TRBJ1-4	.	13	TRBD1	CASRRQGAEKLFF	TGCGCCAGCAGGAGACAGGGGGCTGAAAAACTGTTTTTT
TRBV7-2	TRBJ1-1	.	15	.	CASSLVYRKNTEAFF	TGTGCCAGCAGCTTAGTGTACAGAAAGAACACTGAAGCTTTCTTT
TRBV30	TRBJ2-3	.	12	.	CAWSGSTDTQYF	TGTGCCTGGAGCGGGAGCACAGATACGCAGTATTTT
TRBV6-5	TRBJ1-4	.	15	.	CASSDSRDYDEKLFF	TGTGCCAGCAGTGACTCCAGGGATTACGACGAAAAACTGTTTTTT
TRBV5-1	TRBJ1-1	.	15	.	CASSLPGTANTEAFF	TGCGCCAGCAGCCTACCCGGGACGGCGAACACTGAAGCTTTCTTT
TRBV7-9	TRBJ1-6	.	15	.	CASSLGLQGTSPLHF	TGTGCCAGCAGCTTAGGTTTGCAGGGGACCTCACCCCTCCACTTT
TRBV18	TRBJ1-5	.	15	TRBD1	CASASYDRDGSPQHF	TGTGCCAGCGCAAGCTATGACAGGGATGGGAGCCCCCAGCATTTT
TRBV9	TRBJ2-7	.	16	TRBD2	CASSVGLAGGPYEQYF	TGTGCCAGCAGCGTAGGACTAGCGGGAGGACCCTACGAGCAGTACTTC
TRBV5-1	TRBJ2-3	.	16	.	CASSFGGPCCTDTQYF	TGCGCCAGCAGCTTCGGGGGGCCGTGTTGCACAGATACGCAGTATTTT
TRBV27	TRBJ2-3	.	14	.	CASRFSGSGDTQYF	TGTGCCAGCAGATTTAGCGGTTCGGGAGATACGCAGTATTTT
TRBV14	TRBJ1-4	.	14	.	CASSQALYSEKLFF	TGTGCCAGCAGCCAAGCCCTGTATTCTGAAAAACTGTTTTTT
TRBV19	TRBJ2-3	.	16	TRBD1	CASSTKRTGKTDTQYF	TGTGCCAGTAGCACCAAAAGGACAGGGAAGACAGATACGCAGTATTTT
TRBV7-6	TRBJ1-5	.	15	.	CASSLVSDRGQPQHF	TGTGCCAGCAGCTTAGTTTCGGACCGCGGCCAGCCCCAGCATTTT
TRBV24-1	TRBJ2-5	.	12	.	CATAGAGETQYF	TGTGCCACCGCAGGGGCCGGGGAGACCCAGTACTTC
TRBV2	TRBJ1-1	.	15	.	CASSQARGRDTEAFF	TGTGCCAGCAGCCAGGCTCGGGGGCGGGACACTGAAGCTTTCTTT
TRBV27	TRBJ2-6	.	15	.	CASSPTRAGANVLTF	TGTGCCAGCAGCCCCACCCGGGCTGGGGCCAACGTCCTGACTTTC
TRBV7-2	TRBJ2-7	.	15	TRBD2	CASSPRVAGGYEQYF	TGTGCCAGCAGCCCTCGGGTAGCGGGGGGCTACGAGCAGTACTTC
TRBV2	TRBJ1-2	once	13	.	CARDGRTVYGYTF	TGTGCCAGGGACGGACGTACAGTCTATGGCTACACCTTC
TRBV2	TRBJ1-2	few	10	.	CASSGGLPTF	TGTGCCAGCAGTGGAGGGCTACCCACCTTC
TRBV7-2	TRBJ2-2	.	17	.	CASSLVRRAVNTGELFF	TGTGCCAGCAGCTTAGTAAGGAGGGCGGTGAACACCGGGGAGCTGTTTTTT
TRBV18	TRBJ1-2	.	13	TRBD1	CASSGGTGAGYTF	TGTGCCAGCTCAGGCGGGACAGGGGCTGGCTACACCTTC
TRBV11-1	TRBJ1-1	.	12	.	CASSFTQGEAFF	TGTGCCAGCAGCTTCACTCAGGGTGAAGCTTTCTTT
TRBV6-5	TRBJ1-1	.	14	TRBD1	CASSYGQGNTEAFF	TGTGCCAGCAGTTACGGACAGGGCAACACTGAAGCTTTCTTT
TRBV27	TRBJ2-5	.	18	TRBD2	CASSRVSRLLAGLETQYF	TGTGCCAGCAGCCGCGTTTCCCGTTTACTAGCGGGCTTAGAGACCCAGTACTTC
TRBV5-3	TRBJ1-5	few	16	TRBD1	CARSLGTAYSNQPQHF	TGTGCCAGAAGCTTAGGGACAGCTTATAGCAATCAGCCCCAGCATTTT
TRBV5-8	TRBJ2-5	.	16	TRBD2	CASSQGEGAIRETQYF	TGTGCCAGCAGCCAAGGGGAGGGAGCGATTCGGGAGACCCAGTACTTC
TRBV12-2	TRBJ2-2	.	17	.	CASRLEPITANTGELFF	TGTGCAAGTCGCCTAGAACCCATAACGGCGAACACCGGGGAGCTGTTTTTT
TRBV5-6	TRBJ1-3	.	17	.	CASSLVSWVATGNTIYF	TGTGCCAGCAGCTTGGTCTCTTGGGTAGCAACTGGAAACACCATATATTTT
TRBV27	TRBJ2-1	.	20	TRBD1	CASSSPRGTGAFTWNNEQFF	TGTGCCAGCAGTTCCCCTCGCGGGACAGGGGCCTTTACTTGGAACAATGAGCAGTTCTTC
TRBV5-1	TRBJ2-3	.	15	TRBD2	CASSLGLAGVDTQYF	TGCGCCAGCAGCTTAGGACTAGCGGGAGTTGATACGCAGTATTTT
TRBV7-8	TRBJ2-7	.	18	TRBD2	CASSLGRGASGSRYEQYF	TGTGCCAGCAGCTTAGGAAGAGGGGCTAGCGGGAGTCGGTACGAGCAGTACTTC
TRBV5-1	TRBJ1-1	.	17	TRBD1	CASSPTLQGVGYTEAFF	TGCGCCAGCAGCCCGACCCTGCAGGGGGTAGGGTACACTGAAGCTTTCTTT
TRBV2	TRBJ1-2	.	14	.	CASGQTGYHYGYTF	TGTGCCAGCGGTCAAACAGGGTACCACTATGGCTACACCTTC
TRBV5-4	TRBJ2-5	.	13	.	CASRSAPQETQYF	TGTGCCAGCAGGTCAGCTCCTCAAGAGACCCAGTACTTC
TRBV5-1	TRBJ1-4	.	15	.	CASSLDLQVGEKLFF	TGCGCCAGCAGCTTGGATCTCCAGGTTGGAGAAAAACTGTTTTTT
TRBV7-2	TRBJ1-2	.	12	.	CASSLEGYGYTF	TGTGCCAGCAGCTTAGAGGGCTATGGCTACACCTTC
TRBV18	TRBJ1-6	.	14	.	CASSPETDNSPLHF	TGTGCCAGCTCTCCGGAGACGGATAATTCACCCCTCCACTTT
TRBV7-2	TRBJ1-6	.	17	TRBD1	CASSLMTGTGNRTPLHF	TGTGCCAGCAGTTTAATGACTGGGACAGGGAATAGGACACCCCTCCACTTT
TRBV30	TRBJ2-2	.	14	TRBD2	CAWRTSPSTGELFF	TGTGCCTGGAGGACTAGCCCCAGCACCGGGGAGCTGTTTTTT
TRBV7-2	TRBJ1-6	.	18	.	CASSRRTNHDRINSPLHF	TGTGCCAGCAGTCGCCGCACCAACCACGACAGGATTAATTCACCCCTCCACTTT
TRBV2	TRBJ1-2	.	12	.	CASSRGPDGYTF	TGTGCCAGCTCACGTGGTCCCGATGGCTACACCTTC